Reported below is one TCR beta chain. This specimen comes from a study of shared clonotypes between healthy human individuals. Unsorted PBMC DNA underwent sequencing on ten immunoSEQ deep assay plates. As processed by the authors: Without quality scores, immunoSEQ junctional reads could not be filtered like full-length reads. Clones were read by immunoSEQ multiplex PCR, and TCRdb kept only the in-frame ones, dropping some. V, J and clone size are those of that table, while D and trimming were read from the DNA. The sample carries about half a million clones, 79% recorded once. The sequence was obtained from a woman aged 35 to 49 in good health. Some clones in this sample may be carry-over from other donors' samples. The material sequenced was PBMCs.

CDR3 nucleotides: TGCAGCGTTGAAAAATGGTCGAACACTGAAGCTTTCTTT. Amino acid sequence: CSVEKWSNTEAFF. V and J are TRBV29-1 and TRBJ1-1; D unclear. The CDR3 covers 13 residues. V lost 2 bases to trimming and J lost 1 base, with 8 bases between them. From germline, CDR1 is SQVTM and CDR2 ANQGSEA.